Listed here are 14 T cell receptor beta chains from one sample, sequenced in a study of shared clonotypes between healthy human individuals (dated by TCRdb to about 2020). Preparation of the library involved the immunoSEQ multiplex PCR assay. Here the immuneACCESS table is served through TCRdb, limited to in-frame sequences with V and J called. Missing clones are a known gap in these copies; in checked studies unresolved V genes cover under half, and the rest lacks a known reason. This sample comprises over a million clones, 75% to 85% of them detected only once. The ten largest clones capture under 0.8% of the sample. Sequencing input: memory CD4+ T cells from PBMCs. What the cell subset or site label conveys for this sample: CD45RA-negative fraction. These receptors originate from a man in his late teens or twenties in good health. Some clones in this sample may be carry-over from other donors' samples.

The CDR3 DNA reads TGTGCCAGCATAGGGCAGGGGGCCGGAGAGACCCAGTACTTC. Its protein product is CASIGQGAGETQYF. This rearrangement joins TRBV28 to TRBJ2-5; the match to TRBD1 covers 8 bases. With V trimmed by 7 bases and J by 4 bases, 8 bases remained unmatched. CDR1 MDHEN and CDR2 SYDVKM come from the germline V gene. The CDR3 totals 14 residues.

The V gene is TRBV6-5, the J gene TRBJ2-7; no clear D gene. The V gene lost 5 bases and the J gene lost 0 bases, with 11 bases spanning the gap. CDR1 and CDR2 from the germline V gene are MNHEY and SVGAGI. This CDR3 has 14 residues. CDR3 nucleotides: TGTGCCAGCAGTCCACTAAGTGGCTCCTACGAGCAGTACTTC. Protein sequence: CASSPLSGSYEQYF.

The rearrangement links TRBV5-1 to TRBJ1-1, with D possibly TRBD1 on 6 matching bases. The CDR3 extends over 15 amino acids. Trimming pared 3 bases from V and 1 base from J, leaving 13 bases between. Germline CDR1 is SGHRS and CDR2 is YFSETQ. Here the CDR3 reads CASSWEQGRNTEAFF. As DNA, the CDR3 is TGCGCCAGCAGCTGGGAACAGGGCCGGAACACTGAAGCTTTCTTT.

On this clone itself: Other nucleotide sequences from this sample produce the same CDR3. The V and J genes are TRBV7-9 and TRBJ2-6; D unclear. CDR3 length: 14 amino acids. The germline V gene has CDR1 SEHNR and CDR2 FQNEAQ (reference sequence). The germline V and J ends were trimmed by 1 base and 4 bases, with 5 bases remaining between them. CDR3 bases: TGTGCCAGCAGCTTAGATTCCGGGGCCAACGTCCTGACTTTC. Protein product: CASSLDSGANVLTF. Full variable domain (outside the CDR3, taken from reference TRBV7-9 and TRBJ2-6): DTGVSQNPRHKITKRGQNVTFRCDPISEHNRLYWYRQTLGQGPEFLTYFQNEAQLEKSRLLSDRFSAERPKGSFSTLEIQRTEQGDSAMYLCASSLDSGANVLTFGAGSRLTVL.

This clone was detected a few times. This chain joins TRBV25-1 and TRBJ1-2; 10 nucleotides match TRBD1. V lost 3 bases, J lost 6 bases, and 7 bases stayed unmatched. Germline CDR1 MGHDK, CDR2 SYGVNS. The CDR3 covers 15 residues. The CDR3 sequence is CASSDRTGGVNGYTF. DNA of the CDR3: TGTGCCAGCAGTGACCGGACAGGGGGTGTCAATGGCTACACCTTC.

The J gene is TRBJ1-5, the V gene TRBV6-6; a weak D match, TRBD1 (5 bases). Trimming took 7 bases from V and 5 from J, leaving 12 bases between them. Germline CDR1 is MNHNY and CDR2 is SVGAGI (reference sequence). The CDR3 has 13 residues. The CDR3 here is CASTAGRDQPQHF. The CDR3 nucleotides read TGTGCCAGCACCGCCGGCAGGGATCAGCCCCAGCATTTT.

CDR3: CASSTRTIYGYTF. For the CDR3, the DNA is TGTGCCAGTAGTACCCGGACAATCTATGGCTACACCTTC. This chain links TRBV19 with TRBJ1-2; possible D gene TRBD1, 5 bases. Germline lookup yields CDR1 LNHDA and CDR2 SQIVND (reference sequence). The CDR3 has 13 amino acids. Trimming removed 4 bases from V and 4 bases from J, with 10 bases in between.

J is TRBJ2-2 and V is TRBV5-1, with 9 positions matching TRBD2. Germline loops: CDR1 SGHRS, CDR2 YFSETQ. This CDR3 spans 15 amino acids. The J segment lost 4 bases and the V segment lost 0 bases, leaving 1 base of the junction unmatched. Here the CDR3 reads CASSLVSGSTGELFF. DNA of the CDR3: TGCGCCAGCAGCTTGGTTAGCGGGAGCACCGGGGAGCTGTTTTTT.

The rearrangement uses TRBV6-1 and TRBJ2-7; D possibly corresponds to TRBD2 (6 bases). This CDR3 has 15 amino acids. Germline CDR1 reads MNHNS; CDR2 reads SASEGT. Trimming took 4 bases from V and 9 from J, leaving 22 bases between them. The CDR3 nucleotides are TGTGCCAGCAGTGCCCCATTGGTGGAGGGGTGGACGCAGTACTTC. Translation gives CASSAPLVEGWTQYF.

Regarding this clone: Within the sample, other DNA sequences also encode this same CDR3. V and J are TRBV9 and TRBJ2-7; TRBD1 matches 7 bases. Germline V gene sequence: CDR1 SGDLS, CDR2 YYNGEE. The CDR3 has 14 residues. The trim removed 0 bases at V and 3 bases at J, leaving 3 bases unmatched. CDR3 DNA sequence: TGTGCCAGCAGCGTAGGGCAGGGGGACTACGAGCAGTACTTC. Its translation is CASSVGQGDYEQYF.

This chain connects TRBV19 to TRBJ1-2, with a tentative D call TRBD1 (6 bases). Germline V gene data show CDR1 as LNHDA and CDR2 as SQIVND (reference sequence). Trimming took 5 bases from V and 5 from J, leaving 24 bases between them. CDR3 length equals 17 residues. CDR3 region: CASSLTPPGGGGYGYTF. DNA for the CDR3: TGTGCCAGTAGTCTCACCCCACCGGGAGGGGGGGGGTATGGCTACACCTTC.

The rearrangement joins TRBV7-9 to TRBJ2-5; maybe TRBD2 (6 bases). The CDR3 covers 14 residues. The ends were cut back, 5 bases at V and 7 bases at J, with 17 bases in the middle. The germline gives CDR1 SEHNR, CDR2 FQNEAQ (reference sequence). The DNA for the CDR3 is TGTGCCAGCAGCCTTGCTAGCGCCTCCGGGACCCAGTACTTC. This encodes CASSLASASGTQYF.

J is TRBJ1-5 and V is TRBV30; D is perhaps TRBD1 (5 bases). Deletions cut 2 bases from V and 3 bases from J, with 20 bases between. CDR3 length equals 17 residues. In germline, CDR1 is GTSNPN, CDR2 SVGIG (reference sequence). DNA for the CDR3: TGTGCCTGGAGTTCTGGGGCAGCAGCCCACCTCAATCAGCCCCAGCATTTT. Translating it yields CAWSSGAAAHLNQPQHF.

The V and J genes are TRBV27 and TRBJ2-5, with 10 bases lining up with TRBD2. The CDR3 consists of 16 residues. Trimming cost V 6 bases and J 0 bases; bases outside gene matches: 7. The germline V gene has CDR1 MNHEY and CDR2 SMNVEV (reference sequence). CDR3 sequence reads: CASSRTSGVNQETQYF. In DNA form, the CDR3 reads TGTGCCAGCAGCCGGACTAGCGGAGTGAACCAAGAGACCCAGTACTTC.